The next 6 T cell receptor beta chains were all read from a single sample in a study of T cells in Graves' hyperthyroidism and ophthalmopathy. Amplified regions were TCR beta CDR3 sequences from RNA transcripts. Primed by the HTBI set, a first-round RT-PCR was run on the TCR CDR3. In TCRdb, the multiplex PCR reads were re-called with MiXCR into one record per CDR3 protein. This sample has 200,000 to 250,000 distinct CDR3 sequences; roughly 17% occur once, and the top ten carry approximately 46%. Specimen: blood. The source of these receptors is a man aged 45-60 years with Graves' hyperthyroidism.

V gene TRBV10-3 combines with J gene TRBJ2-7; TRBD2 matches 16 bases. The CDR3 extends over 15 amino acids. After removal of 2 bases from V and 9 bases from J, the junction contained 4 bases not matched to a gene. Germline CDR1 is ENHRY and CDR2 is SYGVKD. The CDR3 is CAISETGTSGRGQYF. The CDR3 DNA follows: TGTGCCATCAGTGAGACCGGGACTAGCGGGAGGGGGCAGTACTTC.

This clonotype was counted ten times or more. The chain carries TRBV7-8 and TRBJ1-1; a weak D match, TRBD1 (6 bases). The CDR3 totals 16 residues. V was shortened by 7 bases and J by 0 bases, with 18 bases between the two germline ends. Germline V gives CDR1 SGHVS, CDR2 FQNEAQ. CDR3 sequence reads: CASIERRGAVNTEAFF. The DNA for the CDR3 is TGTGCCAGCATCGAACGTCGGGGGGCTGTGAACACTGAAGCTTTCTTT.

The sample holds many counts of this clonotype. The chain is built from TRBV11-2 and TRBJ2-7, with unresolved D. This CDR3 spans 13 amino acids. V was trimmed by 10 bases and J by 1 base, leaving 14 bases between them. Germline V CDR1 and CDR2: SGHAT, FQNNGV. This CDR3 is CANTRVNSYEQYF. In DNA form, the CDR3 reads TGTGCCAACACCCGAGTGAATTCCTACGAGCAGTACTTC.

This clonotype was counted many times. The gene calls are TRBV25-1 and TRBJ2-5; 9 nucleotides line up with TRBD1. V was pared by 1 base and J by 4 bases, with 7 bases of the junction left unmatched. CDR3 size: 16 residues. Germline V gene sequence: CDR1 MGHDK, CDR2 SYGVNS. Written as DNA, the CDR3 is TGTGCCAGCAGTGAATCGAGGACAGGGGTACGAGAGACCCAGTACTTC. Translating gives CASSESRTGVRETQYF.

This clonotype was counted between two and nine times. The genes are TRBV29-1 and TRBJ2-1; 14 nucleotides agree with TRBD2. V was clipped by 7 bases and J by 4 bases; unmatched bases: 12. The CDR3 is 17 amino acids. Germline lookup yields CDR1 SQVTM and CDR2 ANQGSEA. The CDR3 region has the DNA TGCAGCGCCCCCTCCGGGACTAGCGGGAGAGATTACAATGAGCAGTTCTTC. It yields the protein CSAPSGTSGRDYNEQFF.

About this clonotype: A much larger clone lies a single base off, so this may be a read error. V and J are TRBV6-1 and TRBJ1-1, with D possibly TRBD1 on 6 matching bases. The CDR3 totals 13 residues. V was trimmed by 4 bases and J by 5 bases, leaving 11 bases between them. CDR1 is MNHNS and CDR2 is SASEGT in the germline V gene. The CDR3: CASSGRGGTEAFF. DNA for the CDR3: TGTGCCAGCAGTGGCAGGGGAGGGACTGAAGCTTTCTTT.